What follows are 9 T cell receptor beta chains derived from one specimen sequenced in a study of CD8 T cells in ankylosing spondylitis. TCRdb fed the 5' RACE reads into MiXCR, producing one record per CDR3 protein. The sample holds about 340,000 distinct CDR3 sequences, 20% seen once. Specimen: blood, either unsorted or a sorted T cell fraction (not recorded which). These receptors came from a male donor with ankylosing spondylitis or in good health (not recorded which).

A few counts support this clonotype. The chain employs TRBV30 and TRBJ2-7, with TRBD1 matching 9 bases. There are 14 residues in the CDR3. Germline CDR1 reads GTSNPN; CDR2 reads SVGIG (reference sequence). V was clipped by 1 base and J by 5 bases; unmatched bases: 6. In nucleotides, the CDR3 is TGTGCCTGGAGTGCGGGGACAGGGAGGAACGAGCAGTACTTC. This codes for CAWSAGTGRNEQYF.

The gene calls are TRBV24-1 and TRBJ2-3; D is possibly TRBD1 (5 bases). Gene TRBJ1-5 matches the end of the DNA better, so the J call may be wrong. Germline V gives CDR1 KGHDR, CDR2 SFDVKD. CDR3 length: 15 amino acids. Written as DNA, the CDR3 is TGTGCCACCAGCCATTGGGAGGTGGACACAGATACGCAGCATTTT. It yields the protein CATSHWEVDTDTQHF.

The CDR3: CASSAGYNYGYTF. The CDR3 DNA reads as TGTGCCAGCAGTGCCGGGTATAACTATGGCTACACCTTC. The chain carries TRBV25-1 and TRBJ1-2, with D unresolved. The CDR3 has 13 residues. Trimming removed 4 bases at V and 1 base at J, with 7 bases between. CDR1 and CDR2 (germline): MGHDK, SYGVNS.

The chain combines TRBV28 with TRBJ2-7; a weak D match, TRBD1 (6 bases). V lost 6 bases to trimming and J lost 7 bases, with 10 bases between them. CDR3 length: 11 amino acids. The germline V gene encodes CDR1 MDHEN and CDR2 SYDVKM. In DNA form, the CDR3 reads TGTGCCAGCAGGGACAGCGGAGAGCAGTACTTC. It translates to CASRDSGEQYF.

The chain has TRBV30 and TRBJ2-7, with 7 positions matching TRBD1. Trimming took 8 bases from V and 4 from J; bases not matched to a gene: 8. The CDR3 has 12 residues. Germline V gene lookup returns CDR1 GTSNPN and CDR2 SVGIG (reference sequence). CDR3 amino acids: CAGKGRGYEQYF. CDR3 sequence (DNA): TGTGCCGGGAAGGGCAGGGGGTACGAGCAGTACTTC.

This clonotype was detected many times. The chain couples TRBV12-3 or TRBV12-4 to TRBJ2-5; no definite D call. This CDR3 region has 12 residues. With 3 bases removed from V and 4 bases from J, the gap between germline ends came to 6 bases. The CDR3 region is CASSFSSETQYF. CDR3 nucleotides: TGTGCCAGCAGTTTTTCTTCAGAGACCCAGTACTTC.

This clonotype appeared a few times. This chain uses TRBV12-3 or TRBV12-4 with TRBJ1-1; the D is unclear. The CDR3 runs to 12 residues. The germline V and J ends were trimmed by 6 bases and 1 base, with 6 bases remaining between them. CDR3 bases: TGTGCCAGCAGGGAGGGGAACACTGAAGCTTTCTTT. Amino acids: CASREGNTEAFF.

The chain employs TRBV12-3 or TRBV12-4 and TRBJ2-3, with 7 bases fitting TRBD1. CDR3 length: 16 amino acids. V was pared by 4 bases and J by 5 bases, with 12 bases of the junction left unmatched. Here the CDR3 reads CASSSRGTADRDTQYF. In DNA, the CDR3 is TGTGCCAGCAGTTCGCGTGGGACAGCCGACAGAGATACGCAGTATTTT.

This clonotype appeared a few times. The V gene is TRBV4-2, the J gene TRBJ2-4; D may be TRBD2 (6 bases). The germline V and J ends were trimmed by 1 base and 2 bases, with 9 bases remaining between them. Germline CDR1 reads LGHNA; CDR2 reads YNFKEQ. The length of the CDR3 is 15 residues. CDR3 DNA: TGTGCCAGCAGCCAAGGGGGGGTTCCCAAAAACATTCAGTACTTC. Encoded protein: CASSQGGVPKNIQYF.